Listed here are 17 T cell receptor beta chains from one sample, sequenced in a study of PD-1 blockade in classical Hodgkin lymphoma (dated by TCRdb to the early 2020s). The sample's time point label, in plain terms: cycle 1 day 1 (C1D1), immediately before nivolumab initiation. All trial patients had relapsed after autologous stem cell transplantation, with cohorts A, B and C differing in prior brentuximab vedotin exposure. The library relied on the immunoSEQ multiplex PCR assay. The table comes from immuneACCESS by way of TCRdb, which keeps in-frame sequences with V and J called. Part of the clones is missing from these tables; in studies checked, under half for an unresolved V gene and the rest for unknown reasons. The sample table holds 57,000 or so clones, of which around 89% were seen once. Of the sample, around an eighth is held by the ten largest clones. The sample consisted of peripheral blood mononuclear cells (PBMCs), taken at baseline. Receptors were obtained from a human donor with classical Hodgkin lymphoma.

As DNA, the CDR3 is TGCGCCAGCAGCCAAGGGAGGACCAGTATAACAGATACGCAGTATTTT. Translating gives CASSQGRTSITDTQYF. The V call is TRBV4-1, the J call TRBJ2-3, with D maybe TRBD2 (5 bases). V was trimmed by 1 base and J by 3 bases, leaving 14 bases between them. CDR1 and CDR2 from the germline V gene are MGHRA and YSYEKL. The CDR3 runs to 16 residues.

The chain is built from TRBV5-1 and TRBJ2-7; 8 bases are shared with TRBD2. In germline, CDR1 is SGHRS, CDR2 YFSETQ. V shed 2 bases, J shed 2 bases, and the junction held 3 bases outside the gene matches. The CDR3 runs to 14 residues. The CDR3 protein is CASSLSGGAYEQYF. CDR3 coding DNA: TGCGCCAGCAGCTTATCCGGGGGGGCCTACGAGCAGTACTTC.

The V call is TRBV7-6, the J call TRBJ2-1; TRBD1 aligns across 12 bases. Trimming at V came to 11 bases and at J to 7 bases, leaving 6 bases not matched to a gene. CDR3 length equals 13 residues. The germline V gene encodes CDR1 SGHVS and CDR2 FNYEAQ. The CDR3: CAVGQGAGNEQFF. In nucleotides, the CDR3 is TGTGCCGTGGGACAGGGGGCGGGGAATGAGCAGTTCTTC.

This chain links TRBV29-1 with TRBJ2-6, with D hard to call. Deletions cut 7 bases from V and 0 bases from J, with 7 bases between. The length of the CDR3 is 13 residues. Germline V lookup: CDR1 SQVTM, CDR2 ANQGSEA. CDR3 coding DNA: TGCAGCGCTACCTACTCTGGGGCCAACGTCCTGACTTTC. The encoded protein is CSATYSGANVLTF.

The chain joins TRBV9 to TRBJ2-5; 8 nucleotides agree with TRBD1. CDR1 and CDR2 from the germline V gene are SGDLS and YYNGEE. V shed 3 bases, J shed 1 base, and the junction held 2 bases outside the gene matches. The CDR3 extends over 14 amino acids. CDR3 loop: CASSETGGQETQYF. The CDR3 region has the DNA TGTGCCAGCAGCGAAACAGGGGGCCAAGAGACCCAGTACTTC.

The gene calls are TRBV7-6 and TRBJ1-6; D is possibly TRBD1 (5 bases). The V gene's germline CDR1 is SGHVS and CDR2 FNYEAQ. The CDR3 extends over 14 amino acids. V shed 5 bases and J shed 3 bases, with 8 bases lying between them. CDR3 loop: CASSQGGYNSPLHF. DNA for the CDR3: TGTGCCAGCAGCCAGGGAGGCTATAATTCACCCCTCCACTTT.

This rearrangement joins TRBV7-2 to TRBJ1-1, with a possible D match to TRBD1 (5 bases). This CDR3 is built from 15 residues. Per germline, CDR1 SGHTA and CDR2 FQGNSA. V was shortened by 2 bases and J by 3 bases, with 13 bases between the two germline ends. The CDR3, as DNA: TGTGCCAGCAGCTTACAGCAGGGTGGATACACTGAAGCTTTCTTT. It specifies CASSLQQGGYTEAFF.

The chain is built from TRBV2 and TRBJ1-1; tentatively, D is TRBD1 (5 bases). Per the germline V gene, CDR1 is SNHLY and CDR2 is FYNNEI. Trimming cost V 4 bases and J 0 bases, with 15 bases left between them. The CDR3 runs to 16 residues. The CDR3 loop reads CASSAGGIWVNTEAFF. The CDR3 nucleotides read TGTGCCAGCAGTGCCGGGGGAATCTGGGTGAACACTGAAGCTTTCTTT.

DNA of the CDR3: TGTGCCAGCAGCTTGCGTGGAGGGGCTGGGGCCAACGTCCTGACTTTC. Its translation is CASSLRGGAGANVLTF. This sequence joins TRBV11-2 and TRBJ2-6; tentative D call: TRBD2 (6 bases). Per the germline V gene, CDR1 is SGHAT and CDR2 is FQNNGV. Trimming removed 3 bases at V and 2 bases at J, with 11 bases between. The CDR3 is made up of 16 amino acids.

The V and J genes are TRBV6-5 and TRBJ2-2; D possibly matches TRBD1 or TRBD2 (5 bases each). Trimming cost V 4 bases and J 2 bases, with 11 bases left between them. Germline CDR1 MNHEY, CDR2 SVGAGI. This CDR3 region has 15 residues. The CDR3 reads CASSSPGRNTGELFF. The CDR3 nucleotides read TGTGCCAGCAGTTCTCCGGGACGAAACACCGGGGAGCTGTTTTTT.

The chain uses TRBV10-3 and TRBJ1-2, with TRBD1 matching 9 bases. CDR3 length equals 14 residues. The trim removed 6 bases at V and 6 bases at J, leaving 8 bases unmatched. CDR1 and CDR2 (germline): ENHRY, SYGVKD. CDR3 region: CAISDTGGEDGYTF. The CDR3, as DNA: TGTGCCATCAGCGACACAGGGGGCGAAGATGGCTACACCTTC.

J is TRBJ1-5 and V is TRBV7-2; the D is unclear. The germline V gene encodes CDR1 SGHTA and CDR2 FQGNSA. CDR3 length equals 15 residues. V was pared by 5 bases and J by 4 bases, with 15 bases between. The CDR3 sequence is CASSPGGVGNQPQHF. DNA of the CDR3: TGTGCCAGCAGCCCCGGCGGGGTGGGGAATCAGCCCCAGCATTTT.

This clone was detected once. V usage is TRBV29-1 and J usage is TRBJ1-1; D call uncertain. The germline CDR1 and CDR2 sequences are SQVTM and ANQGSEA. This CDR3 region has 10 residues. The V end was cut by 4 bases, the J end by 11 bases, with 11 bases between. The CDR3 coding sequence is TGCAGCGTTGCGACAAGGGAGGCTTTCTTT. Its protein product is CSVATREAFF. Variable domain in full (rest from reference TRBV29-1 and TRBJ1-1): SAVISQKPSRDICQRGTSLTIQCQVDSQVTMMFWYRQQPGQSLTLIATANQGSEATYESGFVIDKFPISRPNLTFSTLTVSNMSPEDSSIYLCSVATREAFFGQGTRLTVV.

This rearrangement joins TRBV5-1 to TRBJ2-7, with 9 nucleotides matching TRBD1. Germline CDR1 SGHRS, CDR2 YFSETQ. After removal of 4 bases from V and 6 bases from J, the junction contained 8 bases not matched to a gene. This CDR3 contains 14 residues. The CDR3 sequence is CASSRRTGVREQYF. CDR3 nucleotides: TGCGCCAGCAGCCGCCGGACAGGGGTCCGCGAGCAGTACTTC. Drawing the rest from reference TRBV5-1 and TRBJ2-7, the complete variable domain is KAGVTQTPRYLIKTRGQQVTLSCSPISGHRSVSWYQQTPGQGLQFLFEYFSETQRNKGNFPGRFSGRQFSNSRSEMNVSTLELGDSALYLCASSRRTGVREQYFGPGTRLTVT.

The DNA of the CDR3 is TGCGCCAGCAGCTTGTCGCTAGCGGGGGGGCCTGGTGAGCAGTTCTTC. This encodes CASSLSLAGGPGEQFF. V usage is TRBV5-1 and J usage is TRBJ2-1; TRBD2 agrees at 12 bases. After removal of 1 base from V and 9 bases from J, the junction contained 8 bases not matched to a gene. CDR3 size: 16 residues. Germline CDR1 reads SGHRS; CDR2 reads YFSETQ.

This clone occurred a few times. CDR3 nucleotides: TGTGCCACGACCTGGACAGGGGGCAATCAGCCCCAGCATTTT. Encoded protein: CATTWTGGNQPQHF. V usage is TRBV19 and J usage is TRBJ1-5, with 9 positions matching TRBD1. This CDR3 contains 14 residues. Per germline, CDR1 LNHDA and CDR2 SQIVND (reference sequence). The V segment lost 10 bases and the J segment 2 bases; nucleotides outside the gene matches: 6.

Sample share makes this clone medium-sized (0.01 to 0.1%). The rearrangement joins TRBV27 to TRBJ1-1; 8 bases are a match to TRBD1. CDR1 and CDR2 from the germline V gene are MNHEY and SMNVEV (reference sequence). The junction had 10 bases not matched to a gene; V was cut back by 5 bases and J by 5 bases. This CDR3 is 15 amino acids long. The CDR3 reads CASSPGTGRGTEAFF. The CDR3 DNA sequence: TGTGCCAGCAGTCCGGGGACAGGACGCGGGACTGAAGCTTTCTTT.